The present TCR beta chain was sequenced within a study of long-term antiretroviral therapy in people with HIV. Whole-study context: Of all samples, the earliest predate the 2015 immediate-ART recommendation by about a decade. Study-level results: In HIV, the repertoires covered a tighter span of CDR3 lengths than in controls. Blood, drawn from about 2004 to 2018, may reflect older ART regimens.

V lost 4 bases to trimming and J lost 5 bases; unmatched junction nucleotides: 7. The CDR3 is 14 amino acids. CDR1 and CDR2 (germline): MGHDK, SYGVNS. Survey level was the resolution at which the v3.0 immunoSEQ assay ran. Here immunoSEQ multiplex PCR was the method, and the copy in TCRdb shows in-frame clones only, minus some. The sample holds some 15,000 clones, roughly three quarters seen once. This clone has just one count. What it binds is unknown. The sample here was unsorted PBMCs, taken 3.1 years after starting antiretroviral therapy. This receptor was taken from a man in his forties with HIV. The chain has TRBV25-1 and TRBJ2-7; TRBD1 matches at 8 bases. In DNA form, the CDR3 reads TGTGCCAGCAGTGTCCAGGGGGCGCGCCACGAGCAGTACTTC. Its protein is CASSVQGARHEQYF.